This is a list of T cell receptor beta chains from one sample in a study of shared clonotypes between healthy human individuals. Clones were read by immunoSEQ multiplex PCR, and TCRdb kept only the in-frame ones, dropping some. The table lists millions of clones, more than 85% of them singletons, with around 1.7% in the top ten. Sequencing input: naive CD8+ T cells from PBMCs. These receptors were collected from a man between 18 and 29 years old in good health. Some clones in this sample may be carry-over from other donors' samples. Both conserved end residues are part of each CDR3. D genes are given only for firm matches. A clone size is listed for some rows: how often the clone was seen (once, few, many), or a class if it is expanded.

v_call,d_call,j_call,clone_size,cdr3_nt,cdr3_aa
TRBV5-6,NA,TRBJ2-3,NA,TGTGCCAGCAGTCCGGACTCGACAGATACGCAGTATTTT,CASSPDSTDTQYF
TRBV28,NA,TRBJ1-5,once,TGTGCCAGCAGTTTTTGGGGAGGACAGCCCCAGCATTTT,CASSFWGGQPQHF
TRBV7-6,NA,TRBJ2-6,NA,TGTGCCAGCAGCTTATTTCCCGGGTCAGGGGCCAACGTCCTGACTTTC,CASSLFPGSGANVLTF
TRBV19,TRBD2,TRBJ2-1,NA,TGTGCCAGCAAGCGGGATAGCTCCTACAATGAGCAGTTCTTC,CASKRDSSYNEQFF
TRBV5-6,TRBD2,TRBJ2-5,NA,TGTGCCAGCAGCTTTTCTGCGGGAGGGCCTGAAGAGACCCAGTACTTC,CASSFSAGGPEETQYF
TRBV28,TRBD1,TRBJ1-4,once,TGTGCCAGCAGTTGGACAGGGACAAGTGAAAAACTGTTTTTT,CASSWTGTSEKLFF
TRBV7-7,TRBD1,TRBJ2-5,NA,TGTGCCAGCAGCCTCACTTCAGGGGGCCGAGAGACCCAGTACTTC,CASSLTSGGRETQYF
TRBV7-8,TRBD2,TRBJ2-1,once,TGTGCCAGCAGCTTTGGACTAGCGGGAGATGAGCAGTTCTTC,CASSFGLAGDEQFF
TRBV5-6,NA,TRBJ2-1,NA,TGTGCCAGCAAGGGCTCGAGCTCCTACAATGAGCAGTTCTTC,CASKGSSSYNEQFF
TRBV30,NA,TRBJ1-4,NA,TGTGCCTGGAGTGTAGGTGAAAAACTGTTTTTT,CAWSVGEKLFF
TRBV7-9,NA,TRBJ2-5,NA,TGTGCCAGCAGCGGGACGGACCAAGAGACCCAGTACTTC,CASSGTDQETQYF
TRBV10-2,NA,TRBJ2-1,NA,TGCGCCACCAGGACAAGAGATAACAATGAGCAGTTCTTC,CATRTRDNNEQFF
TRBV28,NA,TRBJ1-1,once,TGTGCCAGCAGTCCGGGAGGGAACACTGAAGCTTTCTTT,CASSPGGNTEAFF
TRBV4-1,NA,TRBJ2-5,NA,TGCGCCAGCAGCCAAGCGCCCGTTGCCTACCAAGAGACCCAGTACTTC,CASSQAPVAYQETQYF
TRBV19,TRBD1,TRBJ2-1,NA,TGTGCCAGTAGTATTCGGGACAGGGGGCTACGTGAGCAGTTCTTC,CASSIRDRGLREQFF
TRBV27,NA,TRBJ2-1,NA,TGTGCCAGCAGTGGGACCTCCTACAATGAGCAGTTCTTC,CASSGTSYNEQFF
TRBV5-1,TRBD1,TRBJ2-2,NA,TGCGCCAGCAGCTTGTATATTCTGGCGACAGGGGGTGAAACCGGGGAGCTGTTTTTT,CASSLYILATGGETGELFF
TRBV25-1,NA,TRBJ2-7,NA,TGTGCCAGCAGTGAGCTTCCGGGATCCTACGAGCAGTACTTC,CASSELPGSYEQYF
TRBV16,TRBD2,TRBJ2-1,NA,TGTGCCAGCAGCCCAGGGACTAGCGGGAGTATCTGGAATGAGCAGTTCTTC,CASSPGTSGSIWNEQFF
TRBV6-5,NA,TRBJ2-2,NA,TGTGCCAGCTGTGGGAACACCGGGGAGCTGTTTTTT,CASCGNTGELFF
TRBV25-1,TRBD2,TRBJ2-1,NA,TGTGCCAGCAGTGAGGGATACCTAGCGGGAGGGCGGCAGTTCTTC,CASSEGYLAGGRQFF
TRBV28,TRBD1,TRBJ2-2,once,TGTGCCAGCAGTTCCCGATGGCAGGGGGCGACTACGAACACCGGGGAGCTGTTTTTT,CASSSRWQGATTNTGELFF
TRBV7-9,NA,TRBJ2-5,NA,TGTGCCAGCGACGGGGGTGAGACCCAGTACTTC,CASDGGETQYF
TRBV27,NA,TRBJ2-1,NA,TGTGCCAGCAGTCCCGGGCCCGCCCGCTCCTACAATGAGCAGTTCTTC,CASSPGPARSYNEQFF
TRBV6-4,NA,TRBJ2-2,NA,TGTGCCAGCAGCCAACGGGGACATCCGAACACCGGGGAGCTGTTTTTT,CASSQRGHPNTGELFF
TRBV27,TRBD1,TRBJ1-1,few,TGTGCCAGCAGTTTATCCAGCAGGGGGCCCGAAGCTTTCTTT,CASSLSSRGPEAFF
TRBV7-9,NA,TRBJ1-1,once,TGTGCCAGCAGTACACCGGGACACAAGAACACTGAAGCTTTCTTT,CASSTPGHKNTEAFF
TRBV6-5,NA,TRBJ1-1,NA,TGTGCCAGCAGTTACTTTGGGGGGGGAAACACTGAAGCTTTCTTT,CASSYFGGGNTEAFF
TRBV4-1,NA,TRBJ1-2,once,TGCGCCAGCAGCCAAGATCTGGGAGGGAGGCTTGGCTACACCTTC,CASSQDLGGRLGYTF
TRBV7-9,TRBD2,TRBJ2-3,NA,TGTGCCAGCAGCCCATGGACTAGTCTCTCAGATACGCAGTATTTT,CASSPWTSLSDTQYF